The 10 T cell receptor beta chains presented below share a single source sample, sequenced in a study of neurological immune-mediated disorders. MiXCR, run by TCRdb on the 5' RACE reads, gives a single entry per CDR3 protein. The repertoire holds roughly 20,000 distinct CDR3 sequences, approximately 14% seen once, with approximately 7.8% in the top ten. The sample was CD4+ T cells from blood. The receptors were gathered from a woman in her fifties or sixties with HTLV-1-associated myelopathy (HAM/TSP).

This clonotype has at least ten counts. The chain is built from TRBV12-3 or TRBV12-4 and TRBJ2-3, with 8 bases matching TRBD2. The CDR3 is 16 residues long. V lost 5 bases to trimming and J lost 2 bases; unmatched junction nucleotides: 9. Here the CDR3 reads CASSLVAGRLTDTQYF. The CDR3 nucleotides are TGTGCCAGCAGTCTAGTAGCGGGACGGCTCACAGATACGCAGTATTTT.

This clonotype was recorded many times. The chain recombines TRBV10-3 with TRBJ2-1; TRBD2 aligns across 9 bases. The length of the CDR3 is 16 residues. In germline, CDR1 is ENHRY, CDR2 SYGVKD. The V segment lost 5 bases and the J segment 8 bases; nucleotides outside the gene matches: 13. CDR3 in amino acids: CAISLSSSGGNHEQFF. Here the CDR3 DNA reads TGTGCCATCAGTCTAAGTAGTAGCGGGGGAAATCATGAGCAGTTCTTC.

This clonotype was observed at least ten times. This sequence joins TRBV4-3 and TRBJ1-4; 10 nucleotides match TRBD1. CDR1 is LGHNA and CDR2 is YSLEER in the germline V gene. CDR3 length: 15 amino acids. The junction had 0 bases not matched to a gene; V was cut back by 3 bases and J by 2 bases. CDR3: CASSQDRGTNEKLFF. Here the CDR3 DNA reads TGCGCCAGCAGCCAGGACAGGGGGACTAATGAAAAACTGTTTTTT.

This clonotype was picked up many times. The chain is built from TRBV10-3 and TRBJ2-3; 10 nucleotides line up with TRBD2. J was trimmed by 2 bases and V by 3 bases; bases with no gene match: 2. Per the germline V gene, CDR1 is ENHRY and CDR2 is SYGVKD. This CDR3 contains 15 residues. The DNA for the CDR3 is TGTGCCATCAGTGAAACTAGCGGGACCACAGATACGCAGTATTTT. It translates to CAISETSGTTDTQYF.

In its sample, this clonotype was seen many times. The V gene is TRBV29-1, the J gene TRBJ2-7; 9 bases match TRBD1. CDR3 size: 12 residues. V dropped 4 bases and J dropped 4; count of bases not matched to a gene: 2. Germline V CDR1 and CDR2: SQVTM, ANQGSEA. The CDR3 loop is CSVGDRVYEQYF. The CDR3 bases are TGCAGCGTTGGGGACAGGGTGTACGAGCAGTACTTC.

This clonotype appeared many times. The chain is built from TRBV6-5 and TRBJ2-2; unclear D gene. Germline lookup yields CDR1 MNHEY and CDR2 SVGAGI. This CDR3 is built from 13 residues. V lost 5 bases and J lost 7, with 11 bases in between. The CDR3 coding sequence is TGTGCCAGCAGTGCCCCAGGTATCGGGGAGCTGTTTTTT. It codes for CASSAPGIGELFF.

This clonotype is medium-sized within its sample. The chain employs TRBV20-1 and TRBJ2-1; D gene ambiguous. The V and J ends lost 1 base and 3 bases respectively, with 4 bases between them. CDR1 and CDR2 from the germline V gene are DFQATT and SNEGSKA (reference sequence). This CDR3 comprises 12 residues. CDR3 sequence reads: CSARANYNEQFF. The CDR3, as DNA: TGCAGTGCTAGAGCTAACTACAATGAGCAGTTCTTC.

Ten or more counts support this clonotype. The chain is built from TRBV20-1 and TRBJ2-7; D gene unclear. The V end lost 5 bases, the J end lost 1 base, and 15 bases lay between the germline ends. The CDR3 has 14 residues. The germline V gene encodes CDR1 DFQATT and CDR2 SNEGSKA (reference sequence). The CDR3 DNA reads TGCAGTGCTTCAACGGTATACGGGTCCTACGAGCAGTACTTC. Its protein product is CSASTVYGSYEQYF.

Remarks on this clonotype: It is unclear where the CDR3 begins or ends on the DNA, so no DNA is shown, and the CDR3 is as TCRdb lists it. This chain joins TRBV7-2 and TRBJ2-7; the table's D call, TRBD2, was not checked against the DNA. The CDR3 is 21 amino acids long, termini counted. Germline V CDR1 and CDR2: SGHTA, FQGNSA. The CDR3 here is CASSFYICSANLAGGPYEQYF.

The sample holds many counts of this clonotype. The V call is TRBV6-5, the J call TRBJ1-1; TRBD1 is a possible D gene (5 bases). The CDR3 consists of 13 residues. V was cut by 9 bases and J by 0 bases, with 11 bases left in between. CDR1 is MNHEY and CDR2 is SVGAGI in the germline V gene. CDR3 in DNA: TGTGCCAGTTCAGGGCTCATGAACACTGAAGCTTTCTTT. As protein: CASSGLMNTEAFF.